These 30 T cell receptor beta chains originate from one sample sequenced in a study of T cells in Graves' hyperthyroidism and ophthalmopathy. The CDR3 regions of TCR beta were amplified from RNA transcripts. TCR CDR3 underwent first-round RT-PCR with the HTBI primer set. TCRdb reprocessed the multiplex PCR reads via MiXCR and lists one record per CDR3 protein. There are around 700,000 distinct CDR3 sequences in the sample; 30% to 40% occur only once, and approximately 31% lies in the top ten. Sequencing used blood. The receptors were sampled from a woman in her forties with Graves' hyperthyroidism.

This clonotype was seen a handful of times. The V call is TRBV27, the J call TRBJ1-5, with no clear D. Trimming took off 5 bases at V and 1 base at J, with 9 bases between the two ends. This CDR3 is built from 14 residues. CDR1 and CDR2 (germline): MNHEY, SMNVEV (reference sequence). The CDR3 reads CASSDDGSNQPQHF. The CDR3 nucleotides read TGTGCCAGCAGTGATGACGGAAGCAATCAGCCCCAGCATTTT.

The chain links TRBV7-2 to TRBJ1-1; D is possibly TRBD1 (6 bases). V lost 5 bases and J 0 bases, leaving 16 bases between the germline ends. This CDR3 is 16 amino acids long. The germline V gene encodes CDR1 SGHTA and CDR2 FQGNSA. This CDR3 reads CASSLGGGGMNTEAFF. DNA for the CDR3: TGTGCCAGCAGCCTCGGCGGGGGGGGCATGAACACTGAAGCTTTCTTT. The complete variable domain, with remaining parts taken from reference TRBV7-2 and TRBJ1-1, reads GAGVSQSPSNKVTEKGKDVELRCDPISGHTALYWYRQSLGQGLEFLIYFQGNSAPDKSGLPSDRFSAERTGGSVSTLTIQRTQQEDSAVYLCASSLGGGGMNTEAFFGQGTRLTVV.

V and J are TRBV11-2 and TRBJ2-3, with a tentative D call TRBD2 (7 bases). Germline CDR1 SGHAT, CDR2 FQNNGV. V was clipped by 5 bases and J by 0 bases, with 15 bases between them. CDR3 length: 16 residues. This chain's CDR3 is CASSGKGGASTDTQYF. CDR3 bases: TGTGCCAGCAGCGGTAAAGGGGGGGCCAGCACAGATACGCAGTATTTT.

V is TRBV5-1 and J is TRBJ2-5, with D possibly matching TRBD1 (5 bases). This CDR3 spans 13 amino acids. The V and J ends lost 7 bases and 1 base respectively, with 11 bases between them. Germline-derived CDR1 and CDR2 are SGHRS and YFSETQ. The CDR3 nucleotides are TGCGCCAGCTGGCAGGGATCCCAAGAGACCCAGTACTTC. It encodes CASWQGSQETQYF.

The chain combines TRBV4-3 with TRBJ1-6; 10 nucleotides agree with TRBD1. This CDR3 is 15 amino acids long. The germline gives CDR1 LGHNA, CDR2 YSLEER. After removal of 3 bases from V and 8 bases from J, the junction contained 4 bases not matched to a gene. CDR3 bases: TGCGCCAGCAGCCATGGGACAGGGGATTATTCACCCCTCCACTTT. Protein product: CASSHGTGDYSPLHF.

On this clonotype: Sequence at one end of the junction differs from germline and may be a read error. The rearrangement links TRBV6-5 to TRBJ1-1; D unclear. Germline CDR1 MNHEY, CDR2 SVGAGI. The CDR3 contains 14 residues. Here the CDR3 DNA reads TGTGCCATCAGTTACTCTGGTAGGAACACTGAAGCTTTCTTT. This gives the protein CAISYSGRNTEAFF.

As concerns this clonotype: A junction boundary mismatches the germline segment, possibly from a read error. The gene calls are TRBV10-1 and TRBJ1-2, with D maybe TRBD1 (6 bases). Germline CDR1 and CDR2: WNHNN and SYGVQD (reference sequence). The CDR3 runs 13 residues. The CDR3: CASRVTGDYGYTF. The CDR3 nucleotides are TGTGCCAGCAGGGTGACAGGAGACTATGGCTACACCTTC.

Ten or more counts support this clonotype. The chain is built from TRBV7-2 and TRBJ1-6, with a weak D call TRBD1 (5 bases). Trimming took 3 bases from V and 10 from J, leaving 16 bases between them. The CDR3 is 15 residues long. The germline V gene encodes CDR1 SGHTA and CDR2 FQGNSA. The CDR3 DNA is TGTGCCAGCAGCTTTTCCCAGGGCTCTGAATCACCCCTCCACTTT. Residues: CASSFSQGSESPLHF. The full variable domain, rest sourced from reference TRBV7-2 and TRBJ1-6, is GAGVSQSPSNKVTEKGKDVELRCDPISGHTALYWYRQSLGQGLEFLIYFQGNSAPDKSGLPSDRFSAERTGGSVSTLTIQRTQQEDSAVYLCASSFSQGSESPLHFGNGTRLTVT.

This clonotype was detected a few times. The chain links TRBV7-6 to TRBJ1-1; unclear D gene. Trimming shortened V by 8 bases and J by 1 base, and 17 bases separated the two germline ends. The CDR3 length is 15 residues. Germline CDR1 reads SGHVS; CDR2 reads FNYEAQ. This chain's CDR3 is CASLRRLLENTEAFF. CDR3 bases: TGTGCCAGCTTAAGACGGTTACTAGAGAACACTGAAGCTTTCTTT.

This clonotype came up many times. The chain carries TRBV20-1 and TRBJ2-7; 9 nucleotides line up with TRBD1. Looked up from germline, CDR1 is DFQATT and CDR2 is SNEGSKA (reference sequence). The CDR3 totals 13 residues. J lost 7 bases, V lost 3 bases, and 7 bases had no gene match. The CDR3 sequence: CSARPGTGSEQYF. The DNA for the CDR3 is TGCAGTGCTAGGCCCGGGACAGGGTCAGAGCAGTACTTC.

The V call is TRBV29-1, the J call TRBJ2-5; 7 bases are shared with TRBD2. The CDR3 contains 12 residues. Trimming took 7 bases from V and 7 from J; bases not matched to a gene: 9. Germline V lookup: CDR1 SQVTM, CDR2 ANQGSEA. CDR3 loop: CSGERDEGTQYF. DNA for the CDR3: TGCAGCGGAGAGCGGGACGAAGGGACCCAGTACTTC.

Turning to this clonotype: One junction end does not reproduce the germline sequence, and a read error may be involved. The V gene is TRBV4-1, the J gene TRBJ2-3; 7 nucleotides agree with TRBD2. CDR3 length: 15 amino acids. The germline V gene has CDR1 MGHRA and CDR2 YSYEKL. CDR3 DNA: TGCGCCAGCAGCCAAGATTGGGAGGGCGCGGATACACAGTATTTT. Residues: CASSQDWEGADTQYF.

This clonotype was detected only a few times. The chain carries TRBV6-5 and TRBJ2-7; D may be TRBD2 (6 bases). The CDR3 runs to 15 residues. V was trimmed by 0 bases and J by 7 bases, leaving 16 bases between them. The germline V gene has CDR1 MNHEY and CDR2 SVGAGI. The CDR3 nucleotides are TGTGCCAGCAGTTACTCGGAGGGCGCCTTGGGGGAGCAGTACTTC. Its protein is CASSYSEGALGEQYF.

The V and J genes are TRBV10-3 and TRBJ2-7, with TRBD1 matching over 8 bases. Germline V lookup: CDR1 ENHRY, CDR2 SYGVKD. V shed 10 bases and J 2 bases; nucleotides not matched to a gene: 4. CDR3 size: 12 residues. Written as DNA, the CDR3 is TGTGCCAGCACAGGGGGTGCCTACGAGCAGTACTTC. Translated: CASTGGAYEQYF.

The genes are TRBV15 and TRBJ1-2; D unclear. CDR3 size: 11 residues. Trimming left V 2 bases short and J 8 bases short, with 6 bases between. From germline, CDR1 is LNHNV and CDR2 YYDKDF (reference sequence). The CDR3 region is CATSRSEGYTF. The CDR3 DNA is TGTGCCACCAGCAGATCGGAGGGCTACACCTTC.

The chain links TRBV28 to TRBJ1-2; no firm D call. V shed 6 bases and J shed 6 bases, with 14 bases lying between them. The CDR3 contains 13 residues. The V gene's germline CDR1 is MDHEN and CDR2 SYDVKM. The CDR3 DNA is TGTGCCAGCAGCTATTCTATCAGGAATGGCTACACCTTC. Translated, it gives CASSYSIRNGYTF.

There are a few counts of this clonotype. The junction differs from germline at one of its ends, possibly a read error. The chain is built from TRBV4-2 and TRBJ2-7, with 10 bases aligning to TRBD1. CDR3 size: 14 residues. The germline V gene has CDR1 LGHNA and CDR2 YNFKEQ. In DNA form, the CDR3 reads TGTGCCAGCACCCAAGGACAGGGGGCCTACGAGCAGTACTTC. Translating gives CASTQGQGAYEQYF.

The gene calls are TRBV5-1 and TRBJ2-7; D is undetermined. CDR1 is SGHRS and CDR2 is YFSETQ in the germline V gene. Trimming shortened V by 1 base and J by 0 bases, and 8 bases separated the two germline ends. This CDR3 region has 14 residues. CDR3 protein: CASSLIPDSYEQYF. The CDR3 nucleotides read TGCGCCAGCAGCTTGATACCAGACTCCTACGAGCAGTACTTC.

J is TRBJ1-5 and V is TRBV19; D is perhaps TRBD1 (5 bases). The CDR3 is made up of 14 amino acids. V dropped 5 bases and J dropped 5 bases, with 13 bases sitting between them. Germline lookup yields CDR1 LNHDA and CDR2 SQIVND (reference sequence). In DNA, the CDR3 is TGTGCCAGTAGTTTCGACAGACCTTATCAGCCCCAGCATTTT. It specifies CASSFDRPYQPQHF. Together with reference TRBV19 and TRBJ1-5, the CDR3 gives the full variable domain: DGGITQSPKYLFRKEGQNVTLSCEQNLNHDAMYWYRQDPGQGLRLIYYSQIVNDFQKGDIAEGYSVSREKKESFPLTVTSAQKNPTAFYLCASSFDRPYQPQHFGDGTRLSIL.

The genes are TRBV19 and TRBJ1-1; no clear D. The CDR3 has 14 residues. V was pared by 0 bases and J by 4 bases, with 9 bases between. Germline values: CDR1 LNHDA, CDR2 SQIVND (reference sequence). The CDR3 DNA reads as TGTGCCAGTAGTATAGAAGTGGACGGCACTGAAGCTTTCTTT. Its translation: CASSIEVDGTEAFF.

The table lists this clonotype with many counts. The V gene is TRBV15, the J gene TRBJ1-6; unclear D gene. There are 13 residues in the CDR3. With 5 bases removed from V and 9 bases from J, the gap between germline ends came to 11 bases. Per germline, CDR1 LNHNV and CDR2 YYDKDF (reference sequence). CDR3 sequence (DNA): TGTGCCACCAGCTCAGAGTTTGGTTCACCCCTCCACTTT. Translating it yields CATSSEFGSPLHF.

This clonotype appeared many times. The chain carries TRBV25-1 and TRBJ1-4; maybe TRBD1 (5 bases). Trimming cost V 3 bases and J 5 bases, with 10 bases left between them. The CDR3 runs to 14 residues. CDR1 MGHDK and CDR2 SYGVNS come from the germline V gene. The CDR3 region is CASSEGGENEKLFF. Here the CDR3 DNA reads TGTGCCAGCAGTGAGGGGGGTGAAAATGAAAAACTGTTTTTT.

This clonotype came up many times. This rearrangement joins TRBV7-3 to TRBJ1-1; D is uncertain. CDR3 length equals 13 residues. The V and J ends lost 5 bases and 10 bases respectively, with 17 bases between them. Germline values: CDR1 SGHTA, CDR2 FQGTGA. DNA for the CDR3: TGTGCCAGCAGCCTGGCTCCGGGTTCCCCAGCTTTCTTT. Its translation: CASSLAPGSPAFF. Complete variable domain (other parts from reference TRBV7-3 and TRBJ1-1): GAGVSQTPSNKVTEKGKYVELRCDPISGHTALYWYRQSLGQGPEFLIYFQGTGAADDSGLPNDRFFAVRPEGSVSTLKIQRTERGDSAVYLCASSLAPGSPAFFGQGTRLTVV.

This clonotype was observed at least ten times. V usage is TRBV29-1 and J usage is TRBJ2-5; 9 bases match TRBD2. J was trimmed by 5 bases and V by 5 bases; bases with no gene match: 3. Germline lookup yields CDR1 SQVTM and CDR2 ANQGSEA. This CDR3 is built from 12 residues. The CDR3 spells CSVLAGGETQYF. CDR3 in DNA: TGCAGCGTTCTCGCGGGAGGGGAGACCCAGTACTTC.

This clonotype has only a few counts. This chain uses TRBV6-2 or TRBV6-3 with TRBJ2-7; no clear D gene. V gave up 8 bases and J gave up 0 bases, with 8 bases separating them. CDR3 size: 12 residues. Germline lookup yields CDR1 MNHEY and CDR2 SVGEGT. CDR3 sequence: CASVGNSYEQYF. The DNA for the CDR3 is TGTGCCAGCGTGGGGAACTCCTACGAGCAGTACTTC.

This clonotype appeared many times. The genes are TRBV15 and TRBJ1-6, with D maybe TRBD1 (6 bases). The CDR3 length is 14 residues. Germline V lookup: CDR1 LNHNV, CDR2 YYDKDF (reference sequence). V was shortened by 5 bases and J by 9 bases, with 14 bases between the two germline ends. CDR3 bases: TGTGCCACCAGCCGACCCGAAGGGGGTTCACCCCTCCACTTT. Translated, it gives CATSRPEGGSPLHF.

As DNA, the CDR3 is TGCAGTGCTAGGGCCACAGGGAATTCGGTAACCGGGGAGCTGTTTTTT. It yields the protein CSARATGNSVTGELFF. This rearrangement joins TRBV20-1 to TRBJ2-2; a possible D gene is TRBD1 (6 bases). The CDR3 is 16 amino acids. The V gene lost 3 bases and the J gene lost 5 bases, with 19 bases spanning the gap. Germline CDR1 and CDR2: DFQATT and SNEGSKA (reference sequence).

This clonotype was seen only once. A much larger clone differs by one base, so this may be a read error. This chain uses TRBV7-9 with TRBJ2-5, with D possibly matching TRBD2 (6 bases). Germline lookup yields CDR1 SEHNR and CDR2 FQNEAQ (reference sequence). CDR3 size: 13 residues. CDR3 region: CASRPTSSYKQNF. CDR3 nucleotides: TGTGCCAGCAGGCCCACTAGCTCCTACAAGCAGAACTTC.

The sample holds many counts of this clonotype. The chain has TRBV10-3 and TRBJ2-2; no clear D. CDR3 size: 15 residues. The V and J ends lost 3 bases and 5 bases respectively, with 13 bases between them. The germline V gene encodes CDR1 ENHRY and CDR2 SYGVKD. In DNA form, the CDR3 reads TGTGCCATCAGTGAAATCTCTACGGCGACCGGGGAGCTGTTTTTT. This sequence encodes CAISEISTATGELFF.

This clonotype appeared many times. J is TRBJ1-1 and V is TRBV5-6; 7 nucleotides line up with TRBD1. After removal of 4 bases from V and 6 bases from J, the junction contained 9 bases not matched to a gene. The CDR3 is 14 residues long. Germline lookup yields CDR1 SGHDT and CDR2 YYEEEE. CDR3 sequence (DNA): TGTGCCAGCAGCGAGGGACAGTCTCGTGCTGAAGCTTTCTTT. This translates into CASSEGQSRAEAFF.